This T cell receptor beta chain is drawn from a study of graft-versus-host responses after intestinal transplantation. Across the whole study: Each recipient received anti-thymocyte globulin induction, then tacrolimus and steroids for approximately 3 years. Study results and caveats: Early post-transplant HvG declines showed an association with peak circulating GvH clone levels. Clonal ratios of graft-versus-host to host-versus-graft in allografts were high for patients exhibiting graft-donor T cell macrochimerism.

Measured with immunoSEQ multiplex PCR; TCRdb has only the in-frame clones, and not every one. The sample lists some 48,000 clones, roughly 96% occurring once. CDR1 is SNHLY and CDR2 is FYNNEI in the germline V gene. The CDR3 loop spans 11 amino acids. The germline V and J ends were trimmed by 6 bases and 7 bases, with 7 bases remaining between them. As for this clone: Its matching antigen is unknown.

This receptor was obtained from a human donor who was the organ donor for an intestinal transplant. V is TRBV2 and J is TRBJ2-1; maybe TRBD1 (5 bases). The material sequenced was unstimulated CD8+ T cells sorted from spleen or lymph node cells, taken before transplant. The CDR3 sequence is CASRRGNEQFF. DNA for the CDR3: TGTGCCAGCAGAAGGGGTAATGAGCAGTTCTTC.